This T cell receptor (beta chain) was found in a study of T cell responses to AZD1222 COVID-19 vaccine (dated by TCRdb to the early 2020s). Looking at the study overall: TCR sequencing covered 230 or so trial participants: 200 to 210 given two doses of AZD1222 and 26 given two doses of MenACWY control vaccine. Enrollment into the trials was organized by age into subgroups of 18-55, 56-69 and 70-plus years, and those subgroups contained roughly 150, 30 and 60 TCR-sequenced participants, respectively.

Comment on this clone: The clone's antigen remains unknown. Per-base quality was not reported, and no clone a single base away is much larger than it.

The label giving this sample's time point can be read as: about 28 days (+/-7) after the second vaccine dose. AZD1222 recipients whose second dose came at about 4 weeks and those whose second dose came at about 12 weeks were combined into one group, since spike-specific TCR depth and breadth did not differ between the two schedules. Vaccinee samples came from UK trials COV001 and COV002, including a single-blind randomized controlled phase 2/3 trial of AZD1222 (ChAdOx1 nCoV-19) in healthy adults. Trial participant PBMC samples were collected at day 0 and day 28 after the second dose for TCRbeta chain sequencing. Trimming costs V 1 base and J 5 bases, and their ends lie 11 bases apart. Counted from cysteine to phenylalanine, this CDR3 has 14 amino acids. Only the CDR3 portion is preserved as DNA: 42 bases, with reading frame beginning at the first base. Reading the germline V gene gives CDR1 SGHTA and CDR2 FQGNSA.

Findings and caveats that apply to the study as a whole: Reportedly, close to half of the unique spike-specific TCRs recognized epitopes lying outside the regions that are mutated in the B.1.351 and B.1.1.7 variants. Participants were mostly white British, with more females than males. The authors suggested clonal diversity may have been underestimated. Because no samples from the day 14 peak response were available, repertoires could be characterized only after the peak T cell response. Conclusions about previously exposed vaccinees were limited because only 6 or 7 AZD1222 recipients were SARS-CoV-2 seropositive at baseline. After two AZD1222 doses, both the breadth and the depth of spike-specific TCRs were significantly higher than at day 0 and than in MenACWY recipients. The vaccine-associated CD4 TCRs covered the entire spike protein, and the dominant responses fell in regions 160-218 and 743-854. In the small 56-69-year group, the increase in depth fell short of significance, most likely because of low power.

The CDR3 regions of human TCRbeta chains were subjected to immunosequencing. The study's processing was this. Repertoire TCRs were matched against a reference library of SARS-CoV-2-specific TCRs generated with the MIRA antigen-specificity platform. Breadth meant the fraction of unique TCRs that were SARS-CoV-2-associated, whereas depth meant the fraction of total T cells that were SARS-CoV-2-associated. Each spike-specific TCR was assigned to its reactive spike region and to a CD4 or CD8 class using the MIRA data. Log10-transformed breadth and depth values were compared by one-way ANOVA with Sidak's multiple comparisons tests. TCRdb stores this immuneACCESS table with in-frame sequences only. Part of the clones is absent; in the studies checked, under half of the shortfall reflects unresolved V genes, and no reason is known for the rest. That table gives V, J and clone size, and the DNA gave D and trimming. The sample table records roughly 120,000 clones; more than 70% of these occur just once. The ten largest clones take up about 3.3% of the sample.

The chain is encoded by TRBV7-2 joined to TRBJ2-5; the best D guess is TRBD2, with 6 bases matching. The starting material was peripheral blood, obtained 28 days after the second AZD1222 dose. The TCR sequence derives from an adult who received the AZD1222 COVID-19 vaccine. CDR3 region: CASSLVVGLETQYF. The sequenced DNA: TGTGCCAGCAGCTTAGTTGTGGGACTGGAGACCCAGTACTTC.